The rows below give T cell receptor beta chains drawn from one sample of a study of T-cell reconstitution after alpha-beta-depleted transplantation in children. TCRdb used MiXCR to reprocess the PCR reads, holding one entry per CDR3 protein. The sample includes 700,000 to 950,000 distinct CDR3 sequences, roughly 15% of them seen just once. Material: PBMCs, mostly from graft donor cells, obtained 360 days after TCRalphabeta/CD19-depleted stem cell transplant. The source of these receptors is a male patient younger than 18 who had a stem cell transplant for acute lymphoblastic leukemia, so the T cells may come from the graft donor. CDR3s leave out the opening cysteine and the closing phenylalanine or tryptophan.

J gene	V gene	CDR3 length	CDR3 protein
TRBJ1-2	TRBV18	13	ASSPARDVNYGYT
TRBJ1-3	TRBV6-1	13	ASTLGPISGNTIY
TRBJ2-3	TRBV5-1	15	ASSSRGRAASTDTQY
TRBJ2-7	TRBV24-1	12	ATSDFVSAAGQY
TRBJ2-2	TRBV5-1	14	ASSLGQGKFTGELF
TRBJ1-5	TRBV18	14	ASSIQTGHSNQPQH
TRBJ2-7	TRBV5-6	14	ASSLRPSVTSYEQY
TRBJ2-2	TRBV5-1	13	ASSLFRPDTGELF
TRBJ2-1	TRBV3-1	17	ASSPGLAELIYPYNEQF
TRBJ2-2	TRBV7-6	9	ASSLLGELF